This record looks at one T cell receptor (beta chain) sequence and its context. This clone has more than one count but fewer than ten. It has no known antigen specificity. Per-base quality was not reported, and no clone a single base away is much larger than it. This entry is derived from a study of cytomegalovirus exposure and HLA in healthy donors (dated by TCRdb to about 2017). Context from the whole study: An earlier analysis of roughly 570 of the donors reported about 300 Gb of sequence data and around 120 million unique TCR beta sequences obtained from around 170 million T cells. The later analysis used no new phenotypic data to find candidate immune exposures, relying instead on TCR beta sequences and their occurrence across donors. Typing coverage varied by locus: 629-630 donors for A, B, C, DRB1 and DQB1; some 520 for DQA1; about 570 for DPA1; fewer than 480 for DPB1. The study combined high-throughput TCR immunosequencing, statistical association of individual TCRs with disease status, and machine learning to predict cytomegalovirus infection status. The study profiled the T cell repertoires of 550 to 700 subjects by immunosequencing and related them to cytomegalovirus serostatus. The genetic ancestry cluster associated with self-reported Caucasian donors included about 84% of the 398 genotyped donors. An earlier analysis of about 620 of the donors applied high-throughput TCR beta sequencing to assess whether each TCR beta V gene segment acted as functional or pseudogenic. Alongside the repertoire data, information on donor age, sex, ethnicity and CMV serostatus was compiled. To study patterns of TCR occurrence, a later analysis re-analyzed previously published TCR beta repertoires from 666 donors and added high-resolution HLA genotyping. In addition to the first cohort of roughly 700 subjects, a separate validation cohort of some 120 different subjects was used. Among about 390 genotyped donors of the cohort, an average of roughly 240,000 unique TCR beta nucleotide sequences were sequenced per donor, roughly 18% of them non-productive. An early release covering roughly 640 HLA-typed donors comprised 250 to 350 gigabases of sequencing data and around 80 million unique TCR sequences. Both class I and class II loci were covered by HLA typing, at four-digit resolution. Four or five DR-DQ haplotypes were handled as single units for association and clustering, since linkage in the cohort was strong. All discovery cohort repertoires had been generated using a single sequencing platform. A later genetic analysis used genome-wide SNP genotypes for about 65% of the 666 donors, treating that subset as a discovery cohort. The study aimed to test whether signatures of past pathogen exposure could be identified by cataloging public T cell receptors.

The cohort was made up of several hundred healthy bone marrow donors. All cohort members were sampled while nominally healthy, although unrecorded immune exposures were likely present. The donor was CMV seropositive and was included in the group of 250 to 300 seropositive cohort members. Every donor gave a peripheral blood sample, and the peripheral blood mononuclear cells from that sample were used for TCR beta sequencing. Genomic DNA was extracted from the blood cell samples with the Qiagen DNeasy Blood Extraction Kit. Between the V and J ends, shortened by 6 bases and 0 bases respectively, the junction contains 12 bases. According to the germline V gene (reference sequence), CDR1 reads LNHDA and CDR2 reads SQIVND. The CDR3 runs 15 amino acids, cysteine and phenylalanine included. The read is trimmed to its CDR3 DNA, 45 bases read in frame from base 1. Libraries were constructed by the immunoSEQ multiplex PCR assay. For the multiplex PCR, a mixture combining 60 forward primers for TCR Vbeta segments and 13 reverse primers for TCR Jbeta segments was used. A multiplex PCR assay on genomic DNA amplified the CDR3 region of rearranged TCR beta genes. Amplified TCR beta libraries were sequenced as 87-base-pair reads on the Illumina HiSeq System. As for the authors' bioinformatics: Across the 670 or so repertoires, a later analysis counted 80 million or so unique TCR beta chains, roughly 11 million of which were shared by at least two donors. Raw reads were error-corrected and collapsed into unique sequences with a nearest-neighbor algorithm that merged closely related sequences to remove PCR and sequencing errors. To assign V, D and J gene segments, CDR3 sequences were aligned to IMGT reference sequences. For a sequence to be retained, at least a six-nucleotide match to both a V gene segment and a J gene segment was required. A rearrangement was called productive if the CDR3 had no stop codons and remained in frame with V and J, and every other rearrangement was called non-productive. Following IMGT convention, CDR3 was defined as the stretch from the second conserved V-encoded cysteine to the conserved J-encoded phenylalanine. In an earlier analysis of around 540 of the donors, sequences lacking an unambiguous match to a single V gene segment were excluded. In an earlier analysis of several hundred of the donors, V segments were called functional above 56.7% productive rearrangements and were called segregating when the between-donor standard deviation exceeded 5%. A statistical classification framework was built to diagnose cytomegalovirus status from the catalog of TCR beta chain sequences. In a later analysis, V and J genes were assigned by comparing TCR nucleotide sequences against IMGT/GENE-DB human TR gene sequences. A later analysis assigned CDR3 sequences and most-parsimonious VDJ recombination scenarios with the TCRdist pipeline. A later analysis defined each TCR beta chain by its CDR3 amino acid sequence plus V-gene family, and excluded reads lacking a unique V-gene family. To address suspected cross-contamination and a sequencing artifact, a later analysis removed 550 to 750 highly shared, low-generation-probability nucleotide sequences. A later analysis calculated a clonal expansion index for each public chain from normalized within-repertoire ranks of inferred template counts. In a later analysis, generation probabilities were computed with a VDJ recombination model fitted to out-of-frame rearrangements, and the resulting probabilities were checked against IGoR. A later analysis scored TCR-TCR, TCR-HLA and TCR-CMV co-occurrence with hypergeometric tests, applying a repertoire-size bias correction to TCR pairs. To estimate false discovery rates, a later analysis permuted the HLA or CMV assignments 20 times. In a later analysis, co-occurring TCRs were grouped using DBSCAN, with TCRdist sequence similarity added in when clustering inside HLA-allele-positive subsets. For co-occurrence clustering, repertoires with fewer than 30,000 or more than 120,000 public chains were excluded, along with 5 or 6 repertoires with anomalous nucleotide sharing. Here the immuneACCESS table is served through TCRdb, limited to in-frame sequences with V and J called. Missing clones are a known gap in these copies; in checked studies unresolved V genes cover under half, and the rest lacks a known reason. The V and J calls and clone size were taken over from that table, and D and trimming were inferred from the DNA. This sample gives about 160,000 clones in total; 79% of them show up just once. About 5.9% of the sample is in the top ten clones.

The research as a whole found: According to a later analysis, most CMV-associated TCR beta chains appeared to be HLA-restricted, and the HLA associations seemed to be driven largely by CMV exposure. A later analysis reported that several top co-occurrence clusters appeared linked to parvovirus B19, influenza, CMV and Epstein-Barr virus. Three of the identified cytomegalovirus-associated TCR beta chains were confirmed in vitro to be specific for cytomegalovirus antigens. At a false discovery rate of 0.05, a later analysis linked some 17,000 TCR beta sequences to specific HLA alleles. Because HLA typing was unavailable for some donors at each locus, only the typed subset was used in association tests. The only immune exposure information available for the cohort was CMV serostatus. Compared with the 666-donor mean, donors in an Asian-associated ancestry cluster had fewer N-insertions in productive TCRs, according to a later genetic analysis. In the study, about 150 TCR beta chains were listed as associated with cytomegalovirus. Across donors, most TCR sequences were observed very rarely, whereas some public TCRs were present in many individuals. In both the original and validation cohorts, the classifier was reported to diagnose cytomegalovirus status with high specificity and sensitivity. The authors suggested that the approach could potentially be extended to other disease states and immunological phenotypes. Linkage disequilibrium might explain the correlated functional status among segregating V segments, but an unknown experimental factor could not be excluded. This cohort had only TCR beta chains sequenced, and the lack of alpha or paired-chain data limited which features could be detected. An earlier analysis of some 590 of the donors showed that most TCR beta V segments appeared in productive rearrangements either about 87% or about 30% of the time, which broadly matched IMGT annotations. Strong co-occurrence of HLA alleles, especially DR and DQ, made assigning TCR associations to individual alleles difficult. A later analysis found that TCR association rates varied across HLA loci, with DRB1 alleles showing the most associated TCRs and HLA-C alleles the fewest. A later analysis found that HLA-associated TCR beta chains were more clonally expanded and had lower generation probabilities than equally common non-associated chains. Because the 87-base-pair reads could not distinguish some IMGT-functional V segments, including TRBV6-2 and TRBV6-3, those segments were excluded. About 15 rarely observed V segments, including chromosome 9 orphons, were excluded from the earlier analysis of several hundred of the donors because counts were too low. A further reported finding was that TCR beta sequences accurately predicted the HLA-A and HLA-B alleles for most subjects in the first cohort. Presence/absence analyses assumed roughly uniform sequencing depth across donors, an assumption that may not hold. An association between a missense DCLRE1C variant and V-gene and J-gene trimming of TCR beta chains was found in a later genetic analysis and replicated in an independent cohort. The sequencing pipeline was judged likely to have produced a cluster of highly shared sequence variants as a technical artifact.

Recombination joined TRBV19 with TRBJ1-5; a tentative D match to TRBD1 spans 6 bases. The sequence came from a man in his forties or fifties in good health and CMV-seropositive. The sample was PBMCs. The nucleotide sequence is TGTGCCAGTAGGACAAAACAGGGTAGCAATCAGCCCCAGCATTTT. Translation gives CASRTKQGSNQPQHF.